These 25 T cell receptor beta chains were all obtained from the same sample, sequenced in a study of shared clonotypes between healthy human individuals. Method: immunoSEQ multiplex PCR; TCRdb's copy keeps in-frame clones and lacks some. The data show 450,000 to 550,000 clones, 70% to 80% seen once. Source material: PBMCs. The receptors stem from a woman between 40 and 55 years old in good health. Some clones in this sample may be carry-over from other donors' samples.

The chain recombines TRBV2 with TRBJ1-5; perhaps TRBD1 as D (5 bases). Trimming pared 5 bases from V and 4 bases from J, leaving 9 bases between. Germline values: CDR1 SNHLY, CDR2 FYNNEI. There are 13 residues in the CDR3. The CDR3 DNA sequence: TGTGCCAGCAGTTGGGGGGGGAATCAGCCCCAGCATTTT. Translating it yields CASSWGGNQPQHF.

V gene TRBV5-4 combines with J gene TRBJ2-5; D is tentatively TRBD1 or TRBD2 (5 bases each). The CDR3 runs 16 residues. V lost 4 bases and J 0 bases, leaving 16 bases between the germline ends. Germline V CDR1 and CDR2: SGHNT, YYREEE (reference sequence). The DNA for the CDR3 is TGTGCCAGCAGCCGGGGCCAGTCAAGCTACCAAGAGACCCAGTACTTC. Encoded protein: CASSRGQSSYQETQYF.

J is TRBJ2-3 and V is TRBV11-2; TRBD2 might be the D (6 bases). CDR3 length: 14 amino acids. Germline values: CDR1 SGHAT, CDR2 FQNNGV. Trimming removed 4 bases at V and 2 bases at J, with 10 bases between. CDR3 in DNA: TGTGCCAGCAGCTACGGACTATACACAGATACGCAGTATTTT. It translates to CASSYGLYTDTQYF.

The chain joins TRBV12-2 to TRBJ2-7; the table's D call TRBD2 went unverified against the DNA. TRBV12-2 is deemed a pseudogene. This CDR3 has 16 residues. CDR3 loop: CASRSRVGGTFPEQYF. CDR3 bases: TGTGCAAGTCGCTCTCGGGTCGGCGGGACCTTCCCCGAGCAGTACTTC.

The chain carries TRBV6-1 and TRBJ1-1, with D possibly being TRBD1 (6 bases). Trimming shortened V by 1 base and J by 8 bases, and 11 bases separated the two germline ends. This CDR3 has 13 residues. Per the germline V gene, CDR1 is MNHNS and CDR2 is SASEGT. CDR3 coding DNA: TGTGCCAGCAGTGAAGTAGGGGGTTCCGAAGCTTTCTTT. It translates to CASSEVGGSEAFF.

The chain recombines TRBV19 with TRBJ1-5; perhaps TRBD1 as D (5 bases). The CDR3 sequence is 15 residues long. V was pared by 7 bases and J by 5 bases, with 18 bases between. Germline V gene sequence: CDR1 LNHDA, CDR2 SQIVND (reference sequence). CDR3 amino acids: CASTRDSGGYQPQHF. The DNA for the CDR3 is TGTGCCAGTACCCGGGACTCGGGGGGATATCAGCCCCAGCATTTT.

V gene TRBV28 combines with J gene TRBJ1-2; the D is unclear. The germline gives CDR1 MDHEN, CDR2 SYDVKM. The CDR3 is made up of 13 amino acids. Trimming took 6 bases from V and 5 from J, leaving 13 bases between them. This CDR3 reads CASRETRDYGYTF. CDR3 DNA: TGTGCCAGCAGGGAGACAAGAGATTATGGCTACACCTTC.

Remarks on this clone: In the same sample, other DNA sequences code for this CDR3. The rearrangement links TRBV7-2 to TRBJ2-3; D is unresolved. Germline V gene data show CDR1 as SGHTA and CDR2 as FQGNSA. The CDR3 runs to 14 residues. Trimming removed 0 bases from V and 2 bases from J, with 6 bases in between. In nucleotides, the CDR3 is TGTGCCAGCAGCTTAGCCCCCAACACAGATACGCAGTATTTT. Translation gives CASSLAPNTDTQYF.

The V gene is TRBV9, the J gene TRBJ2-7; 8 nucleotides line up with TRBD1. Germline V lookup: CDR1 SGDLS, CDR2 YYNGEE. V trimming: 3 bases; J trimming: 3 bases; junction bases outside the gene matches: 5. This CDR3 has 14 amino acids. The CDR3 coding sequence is TGTGCCAGCAGCGGCGGGACAGGAGACTACGAGCAGTACTTC. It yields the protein CASSGGTGDYEQYF.

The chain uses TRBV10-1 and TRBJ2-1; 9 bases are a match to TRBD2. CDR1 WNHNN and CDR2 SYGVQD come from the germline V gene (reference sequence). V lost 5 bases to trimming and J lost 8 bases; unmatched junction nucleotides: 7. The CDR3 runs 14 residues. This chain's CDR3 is CASSTVAGVDEQFF. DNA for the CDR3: TGCGCCAGCAGTACTGTAGCGGGAGTGGATGAGCAGTTCTTC.

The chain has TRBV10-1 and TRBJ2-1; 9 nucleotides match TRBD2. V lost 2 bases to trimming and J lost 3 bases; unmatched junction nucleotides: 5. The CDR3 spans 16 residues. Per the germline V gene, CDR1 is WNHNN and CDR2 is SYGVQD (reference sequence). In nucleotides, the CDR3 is TGCGCCAGCAGTGAGGGGCGACTAGCGGACTACAATGAGCAGTTCTTC. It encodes CASSEGRLADYNEQFF.

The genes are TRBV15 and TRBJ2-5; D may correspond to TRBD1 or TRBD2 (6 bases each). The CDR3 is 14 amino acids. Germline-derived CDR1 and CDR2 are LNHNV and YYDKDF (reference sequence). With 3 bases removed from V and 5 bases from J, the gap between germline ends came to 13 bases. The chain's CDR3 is CATSRRRGVETQYF. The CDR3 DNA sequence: TGTGCCACCAGCAGGAGGAGGGGGGTGGAGACCCAGTACTTC.

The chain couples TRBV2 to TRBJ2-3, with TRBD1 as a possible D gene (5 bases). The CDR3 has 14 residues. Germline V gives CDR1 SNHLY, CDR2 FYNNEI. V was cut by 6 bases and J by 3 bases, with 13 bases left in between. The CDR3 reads CASRLGDLTDTQYF. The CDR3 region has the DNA TGTGCCAGCAGGTTAGGGGATTTGACAGATACGCAGTATTTT.

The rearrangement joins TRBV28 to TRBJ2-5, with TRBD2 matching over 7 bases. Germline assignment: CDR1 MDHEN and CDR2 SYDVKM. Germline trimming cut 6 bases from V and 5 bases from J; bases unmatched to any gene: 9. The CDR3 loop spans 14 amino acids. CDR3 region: CASRGGRAAETQYF. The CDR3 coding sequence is TGTGCCAGCAGGGGTGGGAGGGCCGCGGAGACCCAGTACTTC. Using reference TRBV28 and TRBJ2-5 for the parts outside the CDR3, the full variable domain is DVKVTQSSRYLVKRTGEKVFLECVQDMDHENMFWYRQDPGLGLRLIYFSYDVKMKEKGDIPEGYSVSREKKERFSLILESASTNQTSMYLCASRGGRAAETQYFGPGTRLLVL.

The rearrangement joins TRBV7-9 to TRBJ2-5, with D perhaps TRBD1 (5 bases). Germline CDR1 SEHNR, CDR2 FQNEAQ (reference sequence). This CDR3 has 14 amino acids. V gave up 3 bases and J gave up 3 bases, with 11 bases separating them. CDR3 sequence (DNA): TGTGCCAGCAGCTTCTTAGGCAGGGAAGAGACCCAGTACTTC. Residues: CASSFLGREETQYF.

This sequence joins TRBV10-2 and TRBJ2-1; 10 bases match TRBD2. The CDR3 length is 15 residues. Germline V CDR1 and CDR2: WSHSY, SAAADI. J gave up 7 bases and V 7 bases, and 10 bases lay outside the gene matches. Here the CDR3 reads CASNEAGGPGNEQFF. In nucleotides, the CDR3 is TGCGCCAGCAATGAAGCGGGAGGGCCTGGGAATGAGCAGTTCTTC.

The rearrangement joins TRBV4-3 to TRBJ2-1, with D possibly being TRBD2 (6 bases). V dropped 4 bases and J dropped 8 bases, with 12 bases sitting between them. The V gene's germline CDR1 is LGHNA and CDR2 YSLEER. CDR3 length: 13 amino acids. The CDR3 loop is CASSRDWRDEQFF. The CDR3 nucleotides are TGCGCCAGCAGCCGGGACTGGAGAGATGAGCAGTTCTTC.

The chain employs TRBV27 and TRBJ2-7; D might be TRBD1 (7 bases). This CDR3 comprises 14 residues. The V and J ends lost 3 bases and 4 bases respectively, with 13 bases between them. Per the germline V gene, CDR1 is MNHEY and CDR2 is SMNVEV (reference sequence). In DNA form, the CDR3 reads TGTGCCAGCAGTTTTAAGGGGGCGGGATACGAGCAGTACTTC. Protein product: CASSFKGAGYEQYF.

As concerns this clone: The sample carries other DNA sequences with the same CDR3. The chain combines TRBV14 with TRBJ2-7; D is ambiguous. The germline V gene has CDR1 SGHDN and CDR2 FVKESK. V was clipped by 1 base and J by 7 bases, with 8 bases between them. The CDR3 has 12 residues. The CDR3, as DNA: TGTGCCAGCAGCCAAGGGGCACGGGAGCAGTACTTC. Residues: CASSQGAREQYF.

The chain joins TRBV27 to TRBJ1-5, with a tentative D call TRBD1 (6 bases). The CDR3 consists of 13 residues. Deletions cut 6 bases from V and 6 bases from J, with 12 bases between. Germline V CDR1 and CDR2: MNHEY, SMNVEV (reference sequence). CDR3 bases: TGTGCCAGCAGCCCACAGGGAGGTCAGCCCCAGCATTTT. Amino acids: CASSPQGGQPQHF.

In DNA, the CDR3 is TGTGCCAGCAGCTTCCGGGGGCTGGGATGGGAGACCCAGTACTTC. This gives the protein CASSFRGLGWETQYF. The chain is built from TRBV5-5 and TRBJ2-5, with D possibly being TRBD1 or TRBD2 (6 bases each). In germline, CDR1 is SGHKS, CDR2 YYEKEE (reference sequence). The CDR3 consists of 15 residues. V was clipped by 2 bases and J by 5 bases, with 16 bases between them.

CDR3 sequence: CAISVGGITGELFF. In DNA, the CDR3 is TGTGCCATCAGCGTGGGGGGGATTACCGGGGAGCTGTTTTTT. The gene calls are TRBV10-3 and TRBJ2-2; 7 nucleotides agree with TRBD2. The germline V gene has CDR1 ENHRY and CDR2 SYGVKD. CDR3 length: 14 amino acids. V was pared by 6 bases and J by 5 bases, with 6 bases of the junction left unmatched.

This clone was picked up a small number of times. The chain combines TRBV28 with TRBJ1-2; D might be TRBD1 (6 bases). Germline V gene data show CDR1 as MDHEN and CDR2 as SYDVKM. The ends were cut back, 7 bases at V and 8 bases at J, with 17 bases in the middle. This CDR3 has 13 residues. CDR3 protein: CASTTQGKRGYTF. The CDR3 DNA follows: TGTGCCAGCACGACTCAGGGGAAAAGAGGCTACACCTTC.

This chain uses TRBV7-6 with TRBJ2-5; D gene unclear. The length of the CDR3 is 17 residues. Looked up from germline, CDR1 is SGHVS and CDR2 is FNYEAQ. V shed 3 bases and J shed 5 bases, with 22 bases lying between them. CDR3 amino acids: CASSFEIRLPIGETQYF. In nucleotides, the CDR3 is TGTGCCAGCAGCTTTGAAATTAGGCTACCGATAGGGGAGACCCAGTACTTC.

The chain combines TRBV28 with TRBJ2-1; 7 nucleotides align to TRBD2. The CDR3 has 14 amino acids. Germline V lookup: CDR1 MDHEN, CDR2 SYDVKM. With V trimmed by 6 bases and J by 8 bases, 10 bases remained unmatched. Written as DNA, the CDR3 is TGTGCCAGCAGGACCTCCGGGGGGTTGGATGAGCAGTTCTTC. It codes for CASRTSGGLDEQFF.